The 4 T cell receptor beta chains below were found in one sample sequenced in a study of blood T cell repertoires in COVID-19 (dated by TCRdb to the early 2020s). The method was the immunoSEQ multiplex PCR assay. Imported from immuneACCESS, the table was reduced by TCRdb to in-frame sequences with V and J called. These copies leave out some clones; in studies compared against another copy, an unresolved V gene accounts for under half, and the cause of the remainder is not known. The sample yields about 73,000 clones; more than 70% were counted once. The ten top clones hold over 4.5% of the sample. Material for sequencing was peripheral blood. The source is a man between 50 and 59 years old with active COVID-19.

For the CDR3, the DNA is TGTGCCAGCGGGCTAGCGGGGGTGGTGTACGAGCAGTACTTC. Translating gives CASGLAGVVYEQYF. V is TRBV2 and J is TRBJ2-7; 10 nucleotides agree with TRBD2. Germline V CDR1 and CDR2: SNHLY, FYNNEI. V shed 8 bases, J shed 4 bases, and the junction held 8 bases outside the gene matches. The length of the CDR3 is 14 residues.

The chain has TRBV5-5 and TRBJ1-4, with D possibly TRBD1 on 5 matching bases. The CDR3 runs to 14 residues. The germline CDR1 and CDR2 sequences are SGHKS and YYEKEE (reference sequence). The V end lost 6 bases, the J end lost 6 bases, and 15 bases lay between the germline ends. As DNA, the CDR3 is TGTGCCAGCAAAGAGGTTTGGGGGGATGAAAAACTGTTTTTT. Translating gives CASKEVWGDEKLFF.

The chain has TRBV7-3 and TRBJ2-1; 8 nucleotides align to TRBD2. Looked up from germline, CDR1 is SGHTA and CDR2 is FQGTGA. This CDR3 comprises 15 residues. Losses at the gene ends were 4 bases for V and 15 bases for J; bases not matched to a gene: 17. CDR3 sequence (DNA): TGTGCCAGCAGCTCCCGGACCGGTAGCGGGACTAGGCTGTTCTTC. Its translation: CASSSRTGSGTRLFF.

V gene TRBV5-1 combines with J gene TRBJ2-1, with 7 bases fitting TRBD1. The length of the CDR3 is 14 residues. From germline, CDR1 is SGHRS and CDR2 YFSETQ. V gave up 4 bases and J gave up 4 bases; unmatched junction bases: 5. CDR3 residues: CASSPGTDYNEQFF. The DNA of the CDR3 is TGCGCCAGCAGCCCAGGGACAGATTACAATGAGCAGTTCTTC.